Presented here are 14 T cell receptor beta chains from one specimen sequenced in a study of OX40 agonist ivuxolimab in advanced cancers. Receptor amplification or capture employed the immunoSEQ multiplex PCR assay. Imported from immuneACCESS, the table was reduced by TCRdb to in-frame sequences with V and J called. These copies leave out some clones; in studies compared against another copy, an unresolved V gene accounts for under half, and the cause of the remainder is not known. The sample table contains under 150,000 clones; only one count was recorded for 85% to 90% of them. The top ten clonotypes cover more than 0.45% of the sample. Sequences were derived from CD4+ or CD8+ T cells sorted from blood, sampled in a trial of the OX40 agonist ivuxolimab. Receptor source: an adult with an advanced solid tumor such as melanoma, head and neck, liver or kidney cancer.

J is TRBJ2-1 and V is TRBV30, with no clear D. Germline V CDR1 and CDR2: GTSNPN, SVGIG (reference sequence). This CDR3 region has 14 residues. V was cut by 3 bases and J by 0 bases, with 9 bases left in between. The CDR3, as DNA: TGTGCCTGGAGGCCCGCTAGCTCCTACAATGAGCAGTTCTTC. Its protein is CAWRPASSYNEQFF.

The CDR3 nucleotides read TGTGCCAGCAGCGTAGCGGCAGGGTTAGGGGAGCTGTTTTTT. Protein: CASSVAAGLGELFF. This chain uses TRBV9 with TRBJ2-2; perhaps TRBD1 as D (5 bases). Looked up from germline, CDR1 is SGDLS and CDR2 is YYNGEE. Trimming removed 0 bases at V and 8 bases at J, with 11 bases between. The CDR3 has 14 amino acids. The full variable domain, in which reference TRBV9 and TRBJ2-2 provide the parts outside the CDR3, is DSGVTQTPKHLITATGQRVTLRCSPRSGDLSVYWYQQSLDQGLQFLIQYYNGEERAKGNILERFSAQQFPDLHSELNLSSLELGDSALYFCASSVAAGLGELFFGEGSRLTVL.

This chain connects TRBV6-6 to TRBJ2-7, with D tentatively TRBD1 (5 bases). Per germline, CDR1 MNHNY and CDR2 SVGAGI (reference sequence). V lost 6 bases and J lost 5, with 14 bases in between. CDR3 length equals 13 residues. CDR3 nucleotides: TGTGCCAGCAGAGGGGTTTCCTCGGACGAGCAGTACTTC. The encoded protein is CASRGVSSDEQYF.

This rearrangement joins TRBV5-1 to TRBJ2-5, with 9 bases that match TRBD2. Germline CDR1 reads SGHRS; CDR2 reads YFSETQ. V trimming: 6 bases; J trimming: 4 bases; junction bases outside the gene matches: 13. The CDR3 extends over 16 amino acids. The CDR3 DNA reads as TGCGCCAGCACCACCGACTTAAGCGGGGGGCGAGAGACCCAGTACTTC. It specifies CASTTDLSGGRETQYF.

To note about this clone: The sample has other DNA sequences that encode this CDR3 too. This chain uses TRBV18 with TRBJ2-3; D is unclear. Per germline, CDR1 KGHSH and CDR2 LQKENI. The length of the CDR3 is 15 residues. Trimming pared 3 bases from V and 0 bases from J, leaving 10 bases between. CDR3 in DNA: TGTGCCAGCTCACCTGGCGCCACGAGCACAGATACGCAGTATTTT. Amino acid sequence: CASSPGATSTDTQYF.

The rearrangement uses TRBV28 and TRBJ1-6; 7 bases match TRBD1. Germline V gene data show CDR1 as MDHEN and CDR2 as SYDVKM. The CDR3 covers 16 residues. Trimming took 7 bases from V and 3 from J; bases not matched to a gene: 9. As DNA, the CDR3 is TGTGCCAGCAATACCGCGGACAGGATCTATAATTCACCCCTCCACTTT. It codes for CASNTADRIYNSPLHF.

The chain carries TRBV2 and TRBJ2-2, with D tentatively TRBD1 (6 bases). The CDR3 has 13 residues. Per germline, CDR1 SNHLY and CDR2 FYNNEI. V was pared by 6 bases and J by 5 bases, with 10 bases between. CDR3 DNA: TGTGCCAGCAGGGGGCAGGGGACCGGGGAGCTGTTTTTT. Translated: CASRGQGTGELFF.

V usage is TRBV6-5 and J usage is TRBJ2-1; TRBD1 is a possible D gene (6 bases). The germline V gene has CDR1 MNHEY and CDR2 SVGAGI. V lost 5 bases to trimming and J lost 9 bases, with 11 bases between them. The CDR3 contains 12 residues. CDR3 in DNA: TGTGCCAGCAGTCCGACAGGTCTTGAGCAGTTCTTC. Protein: CASSPTGLEQFF.

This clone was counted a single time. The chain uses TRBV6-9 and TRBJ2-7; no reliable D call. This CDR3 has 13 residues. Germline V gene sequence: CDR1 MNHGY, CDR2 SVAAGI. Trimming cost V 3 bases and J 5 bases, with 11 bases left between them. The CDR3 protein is CASSYPNSNEQYF. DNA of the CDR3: TGTGCCAGCAGTTACCCAAACAGTAACGAGCAGTACTTC.

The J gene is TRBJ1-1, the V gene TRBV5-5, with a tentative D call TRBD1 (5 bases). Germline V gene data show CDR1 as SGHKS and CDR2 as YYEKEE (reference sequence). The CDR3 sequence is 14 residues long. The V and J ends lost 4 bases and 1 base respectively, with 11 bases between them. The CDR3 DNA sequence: TGTGCCAGCAGCCCGGTGGGGGGGAACACTGAAGCTTTCTTT. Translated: CASSPVGGNTEAFF.

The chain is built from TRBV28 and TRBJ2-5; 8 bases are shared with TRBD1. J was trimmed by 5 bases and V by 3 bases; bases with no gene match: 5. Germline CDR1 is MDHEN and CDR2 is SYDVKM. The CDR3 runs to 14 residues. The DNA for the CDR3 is TGTGCCAGCAGTTTCTACAGGGGGAGGGAGACCCAGTACTTC. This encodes CASSFYRGRETQYF.

CDR3 nucleotides: TGTGCCAGCAGTACCGCCCGGAATGAGCAGTTCTTC. Amino acid sequence: CASSTARNEQFF. This sequence joins TRBV6-5 and TRBJ2-1, with D uncertain. Germline V gene lookup returns CDR1 MNHEY and CDR2 SVGAGI. The CDR3 runs to 12 residues. With 5 bases removed from V and 7 bases from J, the gap between germline ends came to 9 bases.

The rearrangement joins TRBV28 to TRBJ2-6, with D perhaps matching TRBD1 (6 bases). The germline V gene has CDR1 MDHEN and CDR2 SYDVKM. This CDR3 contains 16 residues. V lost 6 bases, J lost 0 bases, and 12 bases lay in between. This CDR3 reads CASSAGAASGANVLTF. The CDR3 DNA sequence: TGTGCCAGCAGCGCAGGGGCTGCCTCTGGGGCCAACGTCCTGACTTTC.

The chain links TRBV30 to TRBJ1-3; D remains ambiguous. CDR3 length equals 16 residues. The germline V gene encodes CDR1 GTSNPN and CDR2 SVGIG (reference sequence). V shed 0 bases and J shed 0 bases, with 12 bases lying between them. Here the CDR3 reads CAWSVPERNSGNTIYF. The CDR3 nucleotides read TGTGCCTGGAGTGTACCGGAGAGGAACTCTGGAAACACCATATATTTT.